This entry concerns a single T cell receptor beta chain. The CDR3 runs 13 residues. V was trimmed by 4 bases and J by 9 bases, leaving 13 bases between them. Per germline, CDR1 SEHNR and CDR2 FQNEAQ (reference sequence). Each of the donors had roughly 10 milliliters of peripheral blood drawn into EDTA-treated Vacutainer tubes. Together with a sample-barcoded 5' primer, a J-beta primer mix was included in a second PCR lasting roughly 7 to 11 cycles. TCRdb itself ran the 5' RACE reads through MiXCR, one entry per CDR3 protein. The sample yields hundreds of thousands of distinct CDR3 sequences, approximately 39% seen once. The sample originates from a study of blood T cells in healthy people across ages.

The TCR sequence derives from a woman aged 55-70 years in good health. V gene TRBV7-9 combines with J gene TRBJ2-1; unclear D gene. Specimen: blood. DNA of the CDR3: TGTGCCAGCAGCTCCGTAGGGAATGGTGAGCAGTTCTTC. Residues: CASSSVGNGEQFF.